Listed below are T cell receptor beta chains from one sample, sequenced in a study of T cell responses to AZD1222 COVID-19 vaccine. The repertoire was sequenced with immunoSEQ multiplex PCR; TCRdb's copy has only in-frame clones and lacks some. Among over 85,000 clones listed, about nine tenths were seen once. The source was peripheral blood, collected on day 0 of AZD1222 vaccination. The receptors originated from an adult in good health. The CDR3 runs from the conserved cysteine through the conserved F or W. The D gene is left open where the match is weak. Not all rows give a size; the values are once, few, many and, for expanded clones, a class.

clone size,D gene,V gene,J gene,CDR3 protein,CDR3 DNA
NA,NA,TRBV5-8,TRBJ1-1,CASSGGLSPRTEAFF,TGTGCCAGCAGCGGGGGTTTGTCCCCGAGAACTGAAGCTTTCTTT
NA,TRBD1,TRBV27,TRBJ1-2,CASSITGGFGNYGYTF,TGTGCCAGCAGTATAACAGGGGGGTTCGGCAACTATGGCTACACCTTC
NA,TRBD1,TRBV5-1,TRBJ1-2,CASSLDREYGYTF,TGCGCCAGCAGCCTCGACAGGGAATATGGCTACACCTTC
NA,NA,TRBV24-1,TRBJ1-2,CATSEESYGYTF,TGTGCCACCAGTGAAGAAAGCTATGGCTACACCTTC
NA,NA,TRBV24-1,TRBJ2-5,CATSDLRENQETQYF,TGTGCCACCAGTGATTTAAGGGAGAATCAAGAGACCCAGTACTTC
NA,NA,TRBV14,TRBJ1-6,CASSPSPAGYYSPLHF,TGTGCCAGCAGTCCCTCCCCGGCAGGGTACTATTCACCCCTCCACTTT
NA,NA,TRBV6-5,TRBJ1-2,CASSTRAGHYGYTF,TGTGCCAGCAGTACCCGGGCAGGGCACTATGGCTACACCTTC
once,NA,TRBV6-1,TRBJ2-3,CASSEAGEFGDTQYF,TGTGCCAGCAGTGAAGCTGGGGAGTTCGGGGATACGCAGTATTTT
NA,NA,TRBV2,TRBJ1-6,CASSVVANSPLHF,TGTGCCAGCAGTGTCGTGGCAAATTCACCCCTCCACTTT
NA,TRBD1,TRBV5-1,TRBJ1-4,CASSQGAATNEKLFF,TGCGCCAGCAGTCAGGGGGCAGCAACTAATGAAAAACTGTTTTTT
NA,TRBD1,TRBV5-1,TRBJ1-2,CASSAGQGANYGYTF,TGCGCCAGCAGCGCTGGACAGGGAGCTAACTATGGCTACACCTTC
NA,TRBD1,TRBV5-4,TRBJ2-7,CASSLGQGNSYEQYF,TGTGCCAGCAGCTTGGGACAGGGCAACTCCTACGAGCAGTACTTC
once,NA,TRBV3-1/TRBV3-2,TRBJ2-7,CASSQRFSSYEQYF,TGTGCCAGCAGTCAGAGATTTAGCTCCTACGAGCAGTACTTC
NA,TRBD1,TRBV14,TRBJ1-1,CASSLTTGTEAFF,TGTGCCAGCAGCCTGACGACAGGGACTGAAGCTTTCTTT
NA,NA,TRBV6-5,TRBJ1-1,CASSYTQRGTEAFF,TGTGCCAGCAGTTACACCCAGCGTGGCACTGAAGCTTTCTTT
NA,TRBD1,TRBV6-5,TRBJ1-6,CASAGTGGLAPLHF,TGTGCCAGCGCCGGGACAGGGGGCTTGGCACCCCTCCACTTT
NA,TRBD1,TRBV27,TRBJ1-5,CASSYDRVNQPQHF,TGTGCCAGCAGTTATGACAGGGTCAATCAGCCCCAGCATTTT
NA,NA,TRBV12-3/TRBV12-4,TRBJ1-1,CASKNTEAFF,TGTGCCAGTAAGAACACTGAAGCTTTCTTT
NA,NA,TRBV11-2,TRBJ2-7,CASSPRVHEQYF,TGTGCCAGCTCTCCCCGGGTTCACGAGCAGTACTTC
once,NA,TRBV5-1,TRBJ1-4,CASSGTMGITTNEKLFF,TGCGCCAGCAGCGGTACCATGGGCATAACAACTAATGAAAAACTGTTTTTT
NA,NA,TRBV5-1,TRBJ1-4,CASSLAGAGEKLFF,TGCGCCAGCAGCTTGGCAGGGGCAGGGGAAAAACTGTTTTTT
NA,NA,TRBV6-6,TRBJ2-5,CASSGQGRTQYF,TGTGCCAGCAGTGGACAAGGGAGGACCCAGTACTTC
NA,TRBD2,TRBV9,TRBJ2-7,CASSQGLAGIYEQYF,TGTGCCAGCAGCCAGGGACTAGCGGGGATCTACGAGCAGTACTTC
NA,NA,TRBV11-2,TRBJ1-3,CASRGVSGNTIYF,TGTGCCAGCCGGGGTGTCTCTGGAAACACCATATATTTT
NA,TRBD1,TRBV6-5,TRBJ1-5,CASRGTGGQPQHF,TGTGCCAGCAGGGGGACAGGGGGTCAGCCCCAGCATTTT
NA,TRBD2,TRBV11-2,TRBJ2-1,CASSPPGGARNEQFF,TGTGCCAGCAGCCCCCCCGGGGGGGCTCGAAATGAGCAGTTCTTC
NA,NA,TRBV6-5,TRBJ1-1,CASSYTEGNTEAFF,TGTGCCAGCAGTTACACCGAGGGGAACACTGAAGCTTTCTTT
NA,NA,TRBV5-4,TRBJ1-2,CASSGRGYGYTF,TGTGCCAGCAGCGGGAGGGGCTATGGCTACACCTTC
NA,NA,TRBV6-5,TRBJ2-7,CASAQLGEQYF,TGTGCCAGCGCCCAATTGGGCGAGCAGTACTTC
NA,NA,TRBV5-4,TRBJ2-7,CASSVSGHWSYEQYF,TGTGCCAGCAGCGTTTCCGGCCATTGGAGCTACGAGCAGTACTTC
NA,NA,TRBV18,TRBJ2-7,CASSPMAGEQYF,TGTGCCAGCTCACCAATGGCGGGAGAGCAGTACTTC
NA,NA,TRBV7-5,TRBJ1-1,CVRSPHPFEAFF,TGTGTCAGAAGCCCCCATCCCTTTGAAGCTTTCTTT
few,TRBD1,TRBV10-2,TRBJ1-1,CASSSLGQVGDTEAFF,TGCGCCAGCAGTTCCCTCGGACAGGTAGGGGACACTGAAGCTTTCTTT
NA,NA,TRBV6-2/TRBV6-3,TRBJ2-1,CASSSHTTGAPRDNEQFF,TGTGCCAGCAGTTCGCACACCACTGGGGCTCCTCGGGACAATGAGCAGTTCTTC
NA,NA,TRBV27,TRBJ2-6,CASSLSSGANVLTF,TGTGCCAGCAGTTTATCTTCTGGGGCCAACGTCCTGACTTTC